This T cell receptor beta chain was retrieved from a study of PD-L1 blockade in urothelial cancer. TCRdb keeps only in-frame clones here, not all; method: immunoSEQ multiplex PCR. The sample has over 70,000 clones; around four fifths are singletons. Germline CDR1 is LGHNA and CDR2 is YSLEER. The CDR3 is made up of 13 amino acids. Trimming shortened V by 1 base and J by 6 bases, and 8 bases separated the two germline ends. Time point meaning: peripheral blood 6 weeks after treatment start. The sequence derives from a man aged 65 to 79 with urothelial cancer. The chain recombines TRBV4-3 with TRBJ2-3; D is perhaps TRBD2 (6 bases). This sample comprised PBMCs, obtained around atezolizumab (anti-PD-L1) treatment. For the CDR3, the DNA is TGCGCCAGCAGCCAAGCCCGGGGGGATACGCAGTATTTT. Its translation is CASSQARGDTQYF.